This is a list of T cell receptor beta chains from one sample in a study of regulatory T cells in long-lasting Graves disease. TCRdb reprocessed the multiplex PCR reads via MiXCR and lists one record per CDR3 protein. The repertoire holds a few hundred thousand distinct CDR3 sequences, with around a fifth as singletons. Sequences were derived from peripheral blood mononuclear cells (PBMCs), sampled when the disease was refractory, from a patient treated with antithyroid drugs. The receptor set was obtained from a female donor with Graves disease. Both conserved end residues are part of each CDR3. The order of the fields is J gene, V gene, D gene, clone size, CDR3 DNA, CDR3 protein. The D gene is left open where the match is weak. Where a row states a size, it is once, few, many or the class of an expanded clone; other rows omit it.

TRBJ1-6,TRBV5-1,-,many,TGCGCCAGCAGCTTGGGAGGAAATAATTCACCCCTCCACTTT,CASSLGGNNSPLHF
TRBJ1-1,TRBV3-1,-,few,TGTGCCAGTAGCCTCAGGGCAGTGAACACTGAAGCTTTCTTT,CASSLRAVNTEAFF
TRBJ1-5,TRBV6-1,-,-,TGTGCCAGCAGCCCTAGGACAGTGGATCAGCCCCAGCATTTT,CASSPRTVDQPQHF
TRBJ2-2,TRBV15,TRBD2,-,TGTGCCACCAGCAAGGGACTAGCGGGCACCGGGGAGCTGTTTTTT,CATSKGLAGTGELFF
TRBJ1-1,TRBV6-1,TRBD1,few,TGTGCCAGCAGACAGACAGGGAGTTCTGAAGCTTTCTTT,CASRQTGSSEAFF
TRBJ1-2,TRBV10-3,TRBD1,many,TGTGCCATCAGTGCGGAGGAGGGGGCCTCTAACTATGGCTACACCTTC,CAISAEEGASNYGYTF
TRBJ1-2,TRBV20-1,-,many,TGCAGTGCTAGAGATAGCCTGAAGAACTATGGCTACACCTTC,CSARDSLKNYGYTF
TRBJ2-3,TRBV10-3,TRBD2,few,TGTGCCATCAGTGGGATATCACGGGAGGGCCAAGATACGCAGTATTTT,CAISGISREGQDTQYF
TRBJ2-7,TRBV10-3,-,-,TGTGCCATCAGTGAGTCGTACAGCTCCGAGCAGTACTTC,CAISESYSSEQYF
TRBJ2-4,TRBV11-2,TRBD2,few,TGTGCCAGCAGCTTAGACTCTAGCGGGCTATACCTAGCCAAAAACATTCAGTACTTC,CASSLDSSGLYLAKNIQYF
TRBJ2-7,TRBV6-2/TRBV6-3,TRBD1,many,TGTGCCAGCAGTTCTCCCGGGACAGAGCTCCTTATCACCTTTTACGAGCAGTACTTC,CASSSPGTELLITFYEQYF
TRBJ2-7,TRBV30,-,few,TGTGCCTGGAGTGTTGACCAATACGAGCAGTACTTC,CAWSVDQYEQYF
TRBJ1-1,TRBV12-3/TRBV12-4,-,many,TGTGCCAGCAGTTTCGGCAGGGTCACTGAAGCTTTCTTT,CASSFGRVTEAFF
TRBJ1-1,TRBV24-1,TRBD1,many,TGTGCCACCAGTGGAGGACAGGGCGGCACTGAAGCTTTCTTT,CATSGGQGGTEAFF
TRBJ1-3,TRBV6-1,-,few,TGTGCCAGCAGTCCGGACACCTCTGGAAACACCATATATTTT,CASSPDTSGNTIYF
TRBJ2-1,TRBV28,-,few,TGTGCCAGCAGTTTCTTAGACCGACAGTTCTTC,CASSFLDRQFF
TRBJ2-5,TRBV10-3,-,-,TGTGCCACGCAGACCGTGGGGGAGACCCAGTACTTC,CATQTVGETQYF
TRBJ2-3,TRBV7-3,-,-,TGTGCCAGCAGCCTAAGTGGATCTAGCACAGATACGCAGTATTTT,CASSLSGSSTDTQYF
TRBJ2-7,TRBV6-1,TRBD1,few,TGTGCCAGCAGTGGGGGACAGGGGGCGGTAGAGCAGTACTTC,CASSGGQGAVEQYF
TRBJ2-2,TRBV5-1,-,few,TGCGCCAGCAGCCCAGTCACGGACGGCGGGGAGCTGTTTTTT,CASSPVTDGGELFF
TRBJ1-1,TRBV11-2,-,many,TGTGCCAGCAGCCCCCCGGGAGGCAGGTCGAATACTGAAGCTTTCTTT,CASSPPGGRSNTEAFF
TRBJ2-7,TRBV9,-,many,TGTGCCAGCAGCCCCCACATGAGGACGTACGAGCAGTACTTC,CASSPHMRTYEQYF
TRBJ2-7,TRBV27,-,many,TGTGCCAGCAGTTTAGCGGGGGCGCGGTCCTACGAGCAGTACTTC,CASSLAGARSYEQYF
TRBJ1-4,TRBV20-1,-,-,TGCAGTGCTAGCCGACGAGGGGGTGGTGAAAAACTGTTTTTT,CSASRRGGGEKLFF
TRBJ1-5,TRBV28,-,many,TGTGCCAGCAACAAATACAGAACCAATCAGCCCCAGCATTTT,CASNKYRTNQPQHF
TRBJ1-5,TRBV12-3/TRBV12-4,-,many,TGTGCCAGCAGTTTCTCGGGCGCGGCCGGTCAGCCCCAGCATTTT,CASSFSGAAGQPQHF
TRBJ2-7,TRBV6-1,-,-,TGTGCCAGCGTCGCGTCTTACACTTTCTACGAGCAGTACTTC,CASVASYTFYEQYF
TRBJ2-7,TRBV7-2,-,many,TGTGCCAGCAGCTTAGGCCCTTTGGGGTCCTACGAGCAGTACTTC,CASSLGPLGSYEQYF
TRBJ1-1,TRBV4-1,-,-,TGTGCCAGCAGCCAAGCGTGGGGAATGAACACTGAAGCTTTCTTT,CASSQAWGMNTEAFF
TRBJ2-2,TRBV24-1,-,-,TGTGCCACCAGTGATTTTGGAGGGACGGCCGGGGAGCTGTTTTTT,CATSDFGGTAGELFF
TRBJ2-7,TRBV11-3,-,few,TGTGCCAGCAGCTTAGGAGACAGAGTTCTCCTCCACGAGCAGTACTTC,CASSLGDRVLLHEQYF
TRBJ1-1,TRBV20-1,-,few,TGCAGTGCTAGAGATCTCCGACGGGTTGAAGCTTTCTTT,CSARDLRRVEAFF
TRBJ1-5,TRBV20-1,TRBD1,many,TGCAGTGCTAGTAACAGGGGGCGACAGCCCCAGCATTTT,CSASNRGRQPQHF
TRBJ1-5,TRBV20-1,-,many,TGCAGTGCTAGTCTTCCACTGACAGCTTATCAGCCCCAGCATTTT,CSASLPLTAYQPQHF
TRBJ2-7,TRBV11-1,-,-,TGTGCCAGCAGCCCCCCCCCAGGGGTCTACTACGAGCAGTACTTC,CASSPPPGVYYEQYF
TRBJ2-5,TRBV28,TRBD2,few,TGTGCCACCAGTCGCTGGCTAGCGGGGTTCCAAGAGACCCAGTACTTC,CATSRWLAGFQETQYF
TRBJ1-3,TRBV2,-,many,TGTGCCAGCTTTAGACCAACCTCTGGAAACACCATATATTTT,CASFRPTSGNTIYF
TRBJ1-1,TRBV25-1,-,few,TGTGCCAGCAGGGAAAGTGCAAACACTGAAGCTTTCTTT,CASRESANTEAFF
TRBJ1-1,TRBV19,-,-,TGTGCCAGTAGTATTACCCGCGGGGTGGGCACTGAAGCTTTCTTT,CASSITRGVGTEAFF
TRBJ2-7,TRBV15,-,many,TGTGCCACCAGCAGAGATCGGGGACACGAGCAGTACTTC,CATSRDRGHEQYF
TRBJ1-1,TRBV10-3,-,many,TGTGCCATTTCAGGACAGCCGAACACTGAAGCTTTCTTT,CAISGQPNTEAFF
TRBJ1-1,TRBV30,-,-,TGTGTCTGGAGTGCCAACACTGAAGCTTTCTTT,CVWSANTEAFF
TRBJ2-1,TRBV19,-,-,TGTGCCAGTAACGGCAGGGCCTACAATGAGCAGTTCTTC,CASNGRAYNEQFF
TRBJ1-2,TRBV6-8,-,-,TGTGCCTCAGTAGCAAGGGGTTTTCCTAGCGGCTACACCTTC,CASVARGFPSGYTF